These 24 T cell receptor beta chains share one sample of origin, sequenced in a study of blood T cell repertoires in COVID-19. Measured with immunoSEQ multiplex PCR; TCRdb has only the in-frame clones, and not every one. The sample contains approximately 300,000 clones, 90% of which appear only once. Input material: peripheral blood. Source of these receptors: a woman between 40 and 50 years old with COVID-19, enrolled during active disease.

This rearrangement joins TRBV5-8 to TRBJ2-7; weak D call: TRBD2 (5 bases). V lost 2 bases to trimming and J lost 6 bases, with 18 bases between them. The germline CDR1 and CDR2 sequences are SGHTS and YDEGEE. This CDR3 spans 15 amino acids. The CDR3 nucleotides are TGTGCCAGCAGCTTAATTTTAGAGGGTGACGCCGAGCAGTACTTC. Encoded protein: CASSLILEGDAEQYF.

The V gene is TRBV25-1, the J gene TRBJ2-1; D unresolved. Looked up from germline, CDR1 is MGHDK and CDR2 is SYGVNS. The CDR3 spans 16 residues. V lost 3 bases, J lost 4 bases, and 16 bases lay in between. The CDR3 nucleotides read TGTGCCAGCAGTGATGGGCTGGGCAGTAAGTACAATGAGCAGTTCTTC. It specifies CASSDGLGSKYNEQFF. Together with reference TRBV25-1 and TRBJ2-1, the CDR3 gives the full variable domain: EADIYQTPRYLVIGTGKKITLECSQTMGHDKMYWYQQDPGMELHLIHYSYGVNSTEKGDLSSESTVSRIRTEHFPLTLESARPSHTSQYLCASSDGLGSKYNEQFFGPGTRLTVL.

This clone appeared a single time. V is TRBV3-1 (or the pseudogene TRBV3-2) and J is TRBJ1-6; a possible D gene is TRBD1 (6 bases). The CDR3 spans 14 residues. Trimming left V 11 bases short and J 7 bases short, with 18 bases between. Germline V gene sequence: CDR1 LGHDT, CDR2 YNNKEL (reference sequence). Here the CDR3 reads CAVGGASANSPLHF. CDR3 DNA: TGTGCCGTAGGGGGAGCCTCGGCAAATTCACCCCTCCACTTT.

V and J are TRBV2 and TRBJ1-1; D might be TRBD1 (5 bases). The CDR3 has 13 residues. The germline CDR1 and CDR2 sequences are SNHLY and FYNNEI. V lost 5 bases and J lost 5, with 12 bases in between. Here the CDR3 reads CASSLLRGTEAFF. For the CDR3, the DNA is TGTGCCAGCAGTCTCCTTAGGGGAACTGAAGCTTTCTTT.

J is TRBJ2-1 and V is TRBV18; no clear D gene. Germline lookup yields CDR1 KGHSH and CDR2 LQKENI. V was trimmed by 3 bases and J by 4 bases, leaving 13 bases between them. The CDR3 loop spans 15 amino acids. The chain's CDR3 is CASSPGERGYNEQFF. CDR3 nucleotides: TGTGCCAGCTCACCCGGAGAACGAGGTTACAATGAGCAGTTCTTC.

V is TRBV7-2 and J is TRBJ1-5; 7 bases align to TRBD1. With 3 bases clipped from V and 2 bases from J, the junction kept 7 bases outside the gene matches. This CDR3 region has 16 residues. Germline CDR1 SGHTA, CDR2 FQGNSA. CDR3 bases: TGTGCCAGCAGCTTTAACAGGGGCTTGGGCAATCAGCCCCAGCATTTT. This encodes CASSFNRGLGNQPQHF.

As to this clone: Other DNA sequences within the sample encode an identical CDR3. As DNA, the CDR3 is TGCGCCAGCAGCTCAGGACTAGCGGGAGCCCAGGAGACCCAGTACTTC. It codes for CASSSGLAGAQETQYF. This chain uses TRBV5-1 with TRBJ2-5; 13 bases align to TRBD2. This CDR3 contains 16 residues. The germline V gene has CDR1 SGHRS and CDR2 YFSETQ. V lost 3 bases, J lost 5 bases, and 7 bases stayed unmatched. Filled out from reference TRBV5-1 and TRBJ2-5, the complete variable domain reads KAGVTQTPRYLIKTRGQQVTLSCSPISGHRSVSWYQQTPGQGLQFLFEYFSETQRNKGNFPGRFSGRQFSNSRSEMNVSTLELGDSALYLCASSSGLAGAQETQYFGPGTRLLVL.

This clone was detected only once. The chain joins TRBV5-1 to TRBJ2-2; D unclear. Trimming left V 0 bases short and J 3 bases short, with 9 bases between. Per germline, CDR1 SGHRS and CDR2 YFSETQ. This CDR3 is 15 amino acids long. CDR3 sequence reads: CASSLELSYTGELFF. CDR3 bases: TGCGCCAGCAGCTTGGAACTTAGCTACACCGGGGAGCTGTTTTTT.

About this clone: The sample has other DNA sequences that encode this CDR3 too. The V call is TRBV18, the J call TRBJ1-1; possible D gene TRBD1, 5 bases. CDR1 is KGHSH and CDR2 is LQKENI in the germline V gene. Trimming cost V 2 bases and J 1 base, with 5 bases left between them. The CDR3 length is 13 residues. The CDR3 loop reads CASSPRGNTEAFF. CDR3 coding DNA: TGTGCCAGCTCACCAAGGGGGAACACTGAAGCTTTCTTT.

Concerning this clone: Within the sample, other DNA sequences also encode this same CDR3. V gene TRBV9 combines with J gene TRBJ2-1; D gene ambiguous. Germline V CDR1 and CDR2: SGDLS, YYNGEE. The CDR3 covers 14 residues. Deletions cut 2 bases from V and 0 bases from J, with 6 bases between. The CDR3 nucleotides are TGTGCCAGCAGCGTTAGTAGCTCCTACAATGAGCAGTTCTTC. Translating gives CASSVSSSYNEQFF. Full variable domain (rest looked up from reference TRBV9 and TRBJ2-1): DSGVTQTPKHLITATGQRVTLRCSPRSGDLSVYWYQQSLDQGLQFLIQYYNGEERAKGNILERFSAQQFPDLHSELNLSSLELGDSALYFCASSVSSSYNEQFFGPGTRLTVL.

CDR3 nucleotide sequence: TGTGCCAGCAGCCGGAGCGGGGTGGGGGAAAACGTATACTTC. Protein product: CASSRSGVGENVYF. The chain carries TRBV9 and TRBJ2-7, with TRBD2 matching over 7 bases. This CDR3 region has 14 residues. Trimming took 4 bases from V and 13 from J; bases not matched to a gene: 17. CDR1 SGDLS and CDR2 YYNGEE come from the germline V gene.

The V and J genes are TRBV9 and TRBJ2-7; TRBD1 aligns across 8 bases. Germline CDR1 and CDR2: SGDLS and YYNGEE. V lost 7 bases to trimming and J lost 6 bases; unmatched junction nucleotides: 9. The CDR3 consists of 13 residues. The CDR3 loop reads CASRTGFSGEQYF. The CDR3 DNA is TGTGCCAGCCGGACAGGGTTTTCAGGCGAGCAGTACTTC.

The chain links TRBV7-2 to TRBJ2-6, with 8 bases lining up with TRBD1. In germline, CDR1 is SGHTA, CDR2 FQGNSA. CDR3 length: 19 amino acids. J was trimmed by 0 bases and V by 1 base; bases with no gene match: 8. CDR3: CASSLVATGVLSGANVLTF. CDR3 sequence (DNA): TGTGCCAGCAGCTTAGTAGCGACAGGGGTCCTCTCTGGGGCCAACGTCCTGACTTTC.

This clone has a handful of counts. This sequence joins TRBV7-3 and TRBJ2-7, with TRBD2 identical over 11 bases. V shed 4 bases and J 4 bases; nucleotides not matched to a gene: 3. CDR1 is SGHTA and CDR2 is FQGTGA in the germline V gene. The CDR3 is 14 amino acids. DNA for the CDR3: TGTGCCAGCAGCTATACTAGCGGGAGTTACGAGCAGTACTTC. Its translation: CASSYTSGSYEQYF.

This sequence joins TRBV6-5 and TRBJ2-2; D is unresolved. Trimming stripped 6 bases from V and 4 bases from J, with 12 bases between. The CDR3 has 14 amino acids. The germline V gene encodes CDR1 MNHEY and CDR2 SVGAGI. CDR3 nucleotides: TGTGCCAGCAGCCCCTCCACCGGCACCGGGGAGCTGTTTTTT. It codes for CASSPSTGTGELFF.

The rearrangement uses TRBV6-2 or TRBV6-3 and TRBJ1-1, with 8 bases lining up with TRBD1. V lost 5 bases, J lost 4 bases, and 9 bases stayed unmatched. The CDR3 spans 15 residues. Germline V gene lookup returns CDR1 MNHEY and CDR2 SVGEGT. The CDR3 nucleotides are TGTGCCAGCAGTCTAATACGACAGGGGAGCACTGAAGCTTTCTTT. Translating it yields CASSLIRQGSTEAFF.

The chain is built from TRBV19 and TRBJ1-2; D is perhaps TRBD1 (6 bases). The ends were cut back, 7 bases at V and 4 bases at J, with 13 bases in the middle. The CDR3 consists of 13 residues. Germline V lookup: CDR1 LNHDA, CDR2 SQIVND (reference sequence). The CDR3 DNA is TGTGCCAGTATTCGCGACAGGCCCTATGGCTACACCTTC. It codes for CASIRDRPYGYTF.

The V gene is TRBV30, the J gene TRBJ2-2; 7 bases are shared with TRBD1. Trimming removed 7 bases from V and 3 bases from J; junction bases left unmatched: 11. From germline, CDR1 is GTSNPN and CDR2 SVGIG (reference sequence). The CDR3 length is 15 residues. CDR3 region: CASTLPGQHTGELFF. The CDR3 coding sequence is TGTGCCTCCACATTACCGGGACAGCACACCGGGGAGCTGTTTTTT.

This sequence joins TRBV28 and TRBJ2-4; D may be TRBD1 (6 bases). The V gene's germline CDR1 is MDHEN and CDR2 SYDVKM. This CDR3 region has 14 residues. The V end was cut by 6 bases, the J end by 7 bases, with 16 bases between. DNA for the CDR3: TGTGCCAGCAGCTCTGGGGGCAATGTCAACATTCAGTACTTC. As protein: CASSSGGNVNIQYF.

This chain uses TRBV27 with TRBJ2-7; D remains ambiguous. The CDR3 is 14 residues long. V lost 6 bases, J lost 3 bases, and 15 bases lay in between. The germline gives CDR1 MNHEY, CDR2 SMNVEV (reference sequence). The CDR3 here is CASRGSVGDYEQYF. The CDR3 nucleotides read TGTGCCAGCAGGGGCAGTGTCGGCGACTACGAGCAGTACTTC.

J is TRBJ2-7 and V is TRBV9; 9 positions match TRBD2. J gave up 3 bases and V 0 bases, and 4 bases lay outside the gene matches. The CDR3 loop spans 15 amino acids. Germline CDR1 and CDR2: SGDLS and YYNGEE. CDR3 in DNA: TGTGCCAGCAGCGTAGATACTAGCGGGTTCTACGAGCAGTACTTC. Residues: CASSVDTSGFYEQYF. The variable domain in full, completed from reference TRBV9 and TRBJ2-7, reads DSGVTQTPKHLITATGQRVTLRCSPRSGDLSVYWYQQSLDQGLQFLIQYYNGEERAKGNILERFSAQQFPDLHSELNLSSLELGDSALYFCASSVDTSGFYEQYFGPGTRLTVT.

This chain uses TRBV18 with TRBJ1-6, with D unclear. V was clipped by 6 bases and J by 0 bases, with 12 bases between them. Germline CDR1 KGHSH, CDR2 LQKENI. This CDR3 comprises 16 residues. CDR3 residues: CASSPTGSSYNSPLHF. The CDR3 DNA sequence: TGTGCCAGCTCCCCGACCGGGAGCTCCTATAATTCACCCCTCCACTTT.

The rearrangement joins TRBV6-5 to TRBJ1-1, with D unclear. Looked up from germline, CDR1 is MNHEY and CDR2 is SVGAGI. V lost 0 bases to trimming and J lost 1 base, with 12 bases between them. The CDR3 has 16 amino acids. CDR3 sequence reads: CASSYSFPVRNTEAFF. The CDR3, as DNA: TGTGCCAGCAGTTACTCGTTCCCCGTCAGGAACACTGAAGCTTTCTTT.

J is TRBJ1-2 and V is TRBV6-1, with 8 positions matching TRBD1. V trimming: 2 bases; J trimming: 9 bases; junction bases outside the gene matches: 5. CDR3 length: 13 amino acids. Germline V gives CDR1 MNHNS, CDR2 SASEGT. The CDR3 DNA is TGTGCCAGCAGTGAAAGAGGACAGGGTAGCTACACCTTC. Translation: CASSERGQGSYTF.